This T cell receptor (beta chain) was recovered during a study of CD8+ T cells in alopecia areata. As concerns this clone: In the same sample, other DNA sequences code for this CDR3.

Extraction and reverse transcription of RNA yielded cDNA as the sequencing template. Sequencing used immunoSEQ multiplex PCR; TCRdb keeps in-frame clones, though not all of them. The sample shows 250,000 or so clones, under 80% of them seen only once. V was trimmed by 2 bases and J by 2 bases, leaving 0 bases between them. The CDR3 is made up of 11 amino acids. The germline CDR1 and CDR2 sequences are SNHLY and FYNNEI. The chain carries TRBV2 and TRBJ2-5, with D uncertain. This clonotype originated in a human donor with alopecia areata. The source material was CD4+ T cells sorted from blood, sampled at week 0. Written as DNA, the CDR3 is TGTGCCAGCAGTGAACAAGAGACCCAGTACTTC. Its translation is CASSEQETQYF.